This TCR beta chain was observed in a study of blood T cell repertoires in COVID-19. This table comes from immunoSEQ multiplex PCR, and its TCRdb copy is limited to in-frame clones, with some not included. The sample has a few hundred thousand clones, almost 90% seen once. Germline CDR1 and CDR2: SEHNR and FQNEAQ (reference sequence). This CDR3 contains 13 residues. Trimming took 7 bases from V and 4 from J, leaving 13 bases between them. Sequenced input: PBMCs or T cells enriched from blood (not recorded which). The chain carries TRBV7-9 and TRBJ1-2, with D possibly TRBD1 on 6 matching bases. The sequence came from a woman in her thirties who had been exposed to COVID-19. This chain's CDR3 is CASMGGTTYGYTF. The CDR3 nucleotides read TGTGCCAGCATGGGGGGGACAACCTATGGCTACACCTTC.